A single sample gave rise to the 9 T cell receptor beta chains below, sequenced in a study of T cells in narcolepsy. Assay used: immunoSEQ multiplex PCR; TCRdb lists only in-frame clones, some missing. The data contain 30,000 to 40,000 clones, over 65% of them singletons. The sequencing sample was made of memory (CD45RA-) CD4+ T cells from blood. The receptors stem from a human donor in good health.

This sequence joins TRBV5-1 and TRBJ1-1; D call uncertain. Germline V gives CDR1 SGHRS, CDR2 YFSETQ. V lost 2 bases, J lost 3 bases, and 11 bases lay in between. There are 14 residues in the CDR3. The DNA for the CDR3 is TGCGCCAGCAGCTTATCCGGTGTTGACACTGAAGCTTTCTTT. Its translation is CASSLSGVDTEAFF.

V gene TRBV7-2 combines with J gene TRBJ2-2, with TRBD1 identical over 10 bases. The germline gives CDR1 SGHTA, CDR2 FQGNSA. After removal of 2 bases from V and 5 bases from J, the junction contained 8 bases not matched to a gene. The CDR3 has 17 residues. The CDR3 loop reads CASSLSTGGVWTGELFF. The CDR3 nucleotides are TGTGCCAGCAGCTTATCGACAGGGGGCGTTTGGACCGGGGAGCTGTTTTTT.

For the CDR3, the DNA is TGCGCCAGCAGTGAGTCACTAGCGGGGGCCGGAGATACGCAGTATTTT. Translated, it gives CASSESLAGAGDTQYF. The chain is built from TRBV10-2 and TRBJ2-3; 11 bases match TRBD2. J lost 5 bases, V lost 0 bases, and 4 bases had no gene match. CDR1 and CDR2 (germline): WSHSY, SAAADI. The CDR3 length is 16 residues.

This clone was seen just once. This sequence joins TRBV5-1 and TRBJ1-4; D unclear. The germline V and J ends were trimmed by 0 bases and 6 bases, with 12 bases remaining between them. This CDR3 is 15 amino acids long. Per germline, CDR1 SGHRS and CDR2 YFSETQ. The DNA for the CDR3 is TGCGCCAGCAGCTTGGGGGGTGTAGTGGATGAAAAACTGTTTTTT. Residues: CASSLGGVVDEKLFF.

The V and J genes are TRBV30 and TRBJ2-3, with D possibly TRBD2 on 6 matching bases. The V end was cut by 2 bases, the J end by 3 bases, with 12 bases between. The germline gives CDR1 GTSNPN, CDR2 SVGIG (reference sequence). CDR3 length: 14 amino acids. The CDR3 nucleotides read TGTGCCTGGAGTAGGGCGGGACGAACAGATACGCAGTATTTT. Residues: CAWSRAGRTDTQYF.

This sequence joins TRBV6-1 and TRBJ1-6; D remains unclear. This CDR3 is built from 14 residues. V shed 7 bases and J shed 0 bases, with 7 bases lying between them. Germline CDR1 and CDR2: MNHNS and SASEGT. The CDR3 is CASNGRSYNSPLHF. The CDR3 coding sequence is TGTGCCAGCAACGGTCGCTCCTATAATTCACCCCTCCACTTT.

This clone was counted once. As DNA, the CDR3 is TGCAGCGTTGAAGACAGGGGGGGCGGCTACACCTTC. This codes for CSVEDRGGGYTF. The chain links TRBV29-1 to TRBJ1-2; 7 bases line up with TRBD1. There are 12 residues in the CDR3. The junction had 3 bases not matched to a gene; V was cut back by 0 bases and J by 8 bases. Germline CDR1 is SQVTM and CDR2 is ANQGSEA.

V is TRBV4-2 and J is TRBJ2-1; D gene uncertain. Trimming shortened V by 0 bases and J by 5 bases, and 8 bases separated the two germline ends. The germline V gene encodes CDR1 LGHNA and CDR2 YNFKEQ. This CDR3 is 14 amino acids long. In DNA, the CDR3 is TGTGCCAGCAGCCAAGATTGGCCGGACAATGAGCAGTTCTTC. It is translated as CASSQDWPDNEQFF.

V is TRBV12-5 and J is TRBJ2-7, with a possible D match to TRBD2 (5 bases). Germline values: CDR1 LGHNT, CDR2 FRNRAP. The CDR3 has 13 residues. Trimming took 7 bases from V and 6 from J, leaving 16 bases between them. The CDR3 protein is CASAPIPGSEQYF. The CDR3, as DNA: TGTGCTAGTGCTCCGATCCCGGGATCCGAGCAGTACTTC.